This TCR beta chain came from a study of cytomegalovirus exposure and HLA in healthy donors. Sequenced by immunoSEQ multiplex PCR; TCRdb stores in-frame clones only, minus some. The sample has 100,000 to 150,000 clones, 85% to 90% seen once. From germline, CDR1 is PRHDT and CDR2 FYEKMQ (reference sequence). V was pared by 10 bases and J by 7 bases, with 10 bases of the junction left unmatched. This CDR3 is 14 amino acids long. J is TRBJ1-1 and V is TRBV13, with 12 bases aligning to TRBD1. Sequencing input: PBMCs. The receptor was derived from a young woman in good health and CMV-seronegative. CDR3 amino acids: CATRPGQGAGEAFF. For the CDR3, the DNA is TGTGCCACCCGACCGGGACAGGGGGCGGGTGAAGCTTTCTTT.